A single sample gave rise to the 22 T cell receptor beta chains below, sequenced in a study of radiotherapy plus CTLA-4 blockade in lung cancer. Method: immunoSEQ multiplex PCR; TCRdb's copy keeps in-frame clones and lacks some. The data contain roughly 75,000 clones, around 80% of them seen just once; the ten biggest clones take up about 0.79%. The specimen was peripheral blood, collected from a patient treated with radiotherapy plus ipilimumab. The receptors here all came from a human donor with non-small cell lung cancer who had stable disease on radiotherapy plus ipilimumab.

This clone was seen only a few times. The chain couples TRBV28 to TRBJ1-1; 7 bases agree with TRBD1. The germline V gene encodes CDR1 MDHEN and CDR2 SYDVKM. J was trimmed by 7 bases and V by 3 bases; bases with no gene match: 5. This CDR3 contains 13 residues. CDR3 bases: TGTGCCAGCAGTTTCCCACGGGACAGTGAAGCTTTCTTT. It codes for CASSFPRDSEAFF.

This clone has only a few counts. This chain links TRBV7-8 with TRBJ1-3, with D unresolved. V lost 5 bases and J 0 bases, leaving 17 bases between the germline ends. There are 17 residues in the CDR3. Per the germline V gene, CDR1 is SGHVS and CDR2 is FQNEAQ. The CDR3 nucleotides read TGTGCCAGCAGCCTAAACGCTGATGCCTTCTCTGGAAACACCATATATTTT. Its protein is CASSLNADAFSGNTIYF.

V is TRBV5-5 and J is TRBJ2-7; 11 bases match TRBD2. Germline CDR1 and CDR2: SGHKS and YYEKEE (reference sequence). V shed 2 bases, J shed 6 bases, and the junction held 1 base outside the gene matches. The CDR3 length is 13 residues. The CDR3 protein is CASSLTSGGEQYF. The CDR3 coding sequence is TGTGCCAGCAGCTTAACTAGCGGGGGCGAGCAGTACTTC.

The chain has TRBV12-5 and TRBJ2-1; maybe TRBD1 (6 bases). This CDR3 has 17 residues. V lost 0 bases, J lost 2 bases, and 14 bases lay in between. Per the germline V gene, CDR1 is LGHNT and CDR2 is FRNRAP. This CDR3 is CASGLVPEQGAYNEQFF. The CDR3, as DNA: TGTGCTAGTGGTTTGGTACCAGAACAGGGCGCCTACAATGAGCAGTTCTTC.

The chain employs TRBV5-1 and TRBJ1-4; possibly TRBD1 for D (6 bases). From germline, CDR1 is SGHRS and CDR2 YFSETQ. V shed 4 bases and J shed 7 bases, with 14 bases lying between them. There are 14 residues in the CDR3. The CDR3 DNA reads TGCGCCAGCAGCGACGGGGCCAGGGGTGAAAAACTGTTTTTT. It yields the protein CASSDGARGEKLFF.

V gene TRBV28 combines with J gene TRBJ2-1, with D uncertain. Trimming removed 2 bases at V and 6 bases at J, with 5 bases between. The CDR3 totals 12 residues. The germline gives CDR1 MDHEN, CDR2 SYDVKM. This chain's CDR3 is CASSLRVNEQFF. In DNA, the CDR3 is TGTGCCAGCAGTTTAAGGGTCAATGAGCAGTTCTTC. Full variable domain (remainder filled in from reference TRBV28 and TRBJ2-1): DVKVTQSSRYLVKRTGEKVFLECVQDMDHENMFWYRQDPGLGLRLIYFSYDVKMKEKGDIPEGYSVSREKKERFSLILESASTNQTSMYLCASSLRVNEQFFGPGTRLTVL.

This rearrangement joins TRBV2 to TRBJ1-6; maybe TRBD1 (5 bases). The CDR3 length is 12 residues. Looked up from germline, CDR1 is SNHLY and CDR2 is FYNNEI. V gave up 1 base and J gave up 14 bases, with 9 bases separating them. The CDR3 DNA follows: TGTGCCAGCAGTGAAGAGGGGTTCGCCCTCCACTTT. Amino acids: CASSEEGFALHF. The full variable domain, its missing parts supplied by reference TRBV2 and TRBJ1-6, is EPEVTQTPSHQVTQMGQEVILRCVPISNHLYFYWYRQILGQKVEFLVSFYNNEISEKSEIFDDQFSVERPDGSNFTLKIRSTKLEDSAMYFCASSEEGFALHFGNGTRLTVT.

The J gene is TRBJ2-3, the V gene TRBV6-6; 8 bases line up with TRBD2. V gave up 7 bases and J gave up 1 base; unmatched junction bases: 7. CDR1 and CDR2 (germline): MNHNY, SVGAGI (reference sequence). This CDR3 comprises 15 residues. CDR3 in DNA: TGTGCCAGCACCCTGGGGCGGGGGGGCACAGATACGCAGTATTTT. Its protein is CASTLGRGGTDTQYF.

This rearrangement joins TRBV6-1 to TRBJ1-1; TRBD1 matches 9 bases. V lost 4 bases, J lost 0 bases, and 6 bases stayed unmatched. Germline CDR1 is MNHNS and CDR2 is SASEGT. The CDR3 length is 16 residues. Here the CDR3 reads CASSAWTGALNTEAFF. As DNA, the CDR3 is TGTGCCAGCAGTGCTTGGACAGGGGCGTTGAACACTGAAGCTTTCTTT.

The chain recombines TRBV5-1 with TRBJ2-1; 14 nucleotides align to TRBD2. Trimming took 2 bases from V and 8 from J; bases not matched to a gene: 24. Germline loops: CDR1 SGHRS, CDR2 YFSETQ. CDR3 length equals 22 residues. CDR3 region: CASSFGTSGRRHSILRSDEQFF. The DNA for the CDR3 is TGCGCCAGCAGCTTCGGGACTAGCGGGAGAAGACACTCTATCCTCAGAAGTGATGAGCAGTTCTTC.

This clone was detected a few times. This chain joins TRBV9 and TRBJ2-5; TRBD1 might be the D (6 bases). The CDR3 consists of 15 residues. The germline gives CDR1 SGDLS, CDR2 YYNGEE. The V end lost 4 bases, the J end lost 4 bases, and 17 bases lay between the germline ends. CDR3 loop: CASSRADQGRETQYF. The CDR3 DNA reads TGTGCCAGCAGCAGGGCAGATCAGGGGCGAGAGACCCAGTACTTC.

The V call is TRBV28, the J call TRBJ1-2, with D unclear. The CDR3 has 13 residues. Germline CDR1 MDHEN, CDR2 SYDVKM. The ends were cut back, 1 base at V and 6 bases at J, with 9 bases in the middle. CDR3: CASSLFLGNGYTF. CDR3 sequence (DNA): TGTGCCAGCAGTTTATTTCTAGGGAATGGCTACACCTTC.

The chain employs TRBV18 and TRBJ1-5, with D possibly TRBD1 on 5 matching bases. The germline gives CDR1 KGHSH, CDR2 LQKENI. With 1 base removed from V and 2 bases from J, the gap between germline ends came to 6 bases. This CDR3 spans 14 amino acids. This CDR3 is CASSPQQGNQPQHF. CDR3 nucleotides: TGTGCCAGCTCACCACAACAGGGCAATCAGCCCCAGCATTTT.

Details on this clone: Other nucleotide sequences in the sample specify the same CDR3. J is TRBJ2-1 and V is TRBV2; 12 bases align to TRBD2. Germline assignment: CDR1 SNHLY and CDR2 FYNNEI. With V trimmed by 6 bases and J by 7 bases, 10 bases remained unmatched. This CDR3 region has 16 residues. Here the CDR3 reads CASRWLAGGPGNEQFF. DNA of the CDR3: TGTGCCAGCAGGTGGCTAGCGGGGGGGCCGGGTAATGAGCAGTTCTTC.

The chain employs TRBV7-6 and TRBJ1-4, with a tentative D call TRBD1 (5 bases). Germline CDR1 is SGHVS and CDR2 is FNYEAQ. V lost 0 bases to trimming and J lost 8 bases, with 25 bases between them. The CDR3 length is 19 residues. In DNA form, the CDR3 reads TGTGCCAGCAGCTTAGCGGTCGGCAGGGATGGAAGTTGGGAAGAAAAACTGTTTTTT. This translates into CASSLAVGRDGSWEEKLFF.

The chain uses TRBV5-1 and TRBJ1-6, with 8 nucleotides matching TRBD1. The V segment lost 2 bases and the J segment 7 bases; nucleotides outside the gene matches: 11. CDR1 is SGHRS and CDR2 is YFSETQ in the germline V gene. The CDR3 extends over 17 amino acids. The DNA of the CDR3 is TGCGCCAGCAGCTTACGGATCCCGGACAGGGTGAATTCACCCCTCCACTTT. Its translation is CASSLRIPDRVNSPLHF.

The V gene is TRBV5-8, the J gene TRBJ2-3; 10 bases map to TRBD2. With 0 bases clipped from V and 0 bases from J, the junction kept 4 bases outside the gene matches. This CDR3 spans 17 amino acids. The germline V gene encodes CDR1 SGHTS and CDR2 YDEGEE. The CDR3 nucleotides read TGTGCCAGCAGCTTGGGGTCTAGCGGGGGTAGCACAGATACGCAGTATTTT. This codes for CASSLGSSGGSTDTQYF.

The J gene is TRBJ2-1, the V gene TRBV28, with 7 bases identical to TRBD2. V trimming: 6 bases; J trimming: 0 bases; junction bases outside the gene matches: 5. This CDR3 region has 15 residues. Looked up from germline, CDR1 is MDHEN and CDR2 is SYDVKM. The CDR3 reads CASRSGDGSYNEQFF. The CDR3 bases are TGTGCCAGCAGGAGCGGGGATGGCTCCTACAATGAGCAGTTCTTC.

CDR3 region: CASRPTGGAGGSEEQYF. CDR3 nucleotide sequence: TGTGCCAGCAGGCCGACAGGGGGCGCGGGTGGCTCGGAGGAGCAGTACTTC. This chain links TRBV7-9 with TRBJ2-5; TRBD1 matches 10 bases. There are 17 residues in the CDR3. Germline V gene sequence: CDR1 SEHNR, CDR2 FQNEAQ (reference sequence). V lost 6 bases and J lost 11; bases outside the gene matches: 21.

This clone was detected a few times. The chain combines TRBV10-1 with TRBJ2-7; TRBD1 is a possible D gene (5 bases). V gave up 2 bases and J gave up 6 bases, with 17 bases separating them. This CDR3 is built from 15 residues. Germline lookup yields CDR1 WNHNN and CDR2 SYGVQD (reference sequence). Here the CDR3 reads CASSETAGRVGEQYF. In DNA form, the CDR3 reads TGCGCCAGCAGTGAGACGGCAGGGCGCGTGGGCGAGCAGTACTTC.

The chain combines TRBV6-5 with TRBJ1-2, with no clear D. CDR1 and CDR2 (germline): MNHEY, SVGAGI. This CDR3 region has 13 residues. Trimming shortened V by 6 bases and J by 2 bases, and 10 bases separated the two germline ends. CDR3 residues: CASSPDLNYGYTF. The CDR3, as DNA: TGTGCCAGCAGCCCCGACTTAAACTATGGCTACACCTTC.

The rearrangement links TRBV28 to TRBJ1-4, with TRBD1 matching over 8 bases. The CDR3 contains 20 residues. Germline trimming cut 6 bases from V and 4 bases from J; bases unmatched to any gene: 22. Germline CDR1 and CDR2: MDHEN and SYDVKM. CDR3 coding DNA: TGTGCCAGCAGAAACCACCCAGGGGGCGCCGCGGTCACCGATAATGAAAAACTGTTTTTT. Its protein is CASRNHPGGAAVTDNEKLFF.